The clone carrying this TCR beta chain was found once. Its target is not known. The sample originates from a study of graft-versus-host responses after intestinal transplantation. Across the whole study: Multivisceral, liver-intestinal, or isolated intestinal transplants were performed in recipients. Uniformly, recipients were administered anti-thymocyte globulin induction with subsequent tacrolimus and steroids for three to four years.

Germline-derived CDR1 and CDR2 are SGHRS and YFSETQ. V was clipped by 2 bases and J by 10 bases, with 10 bases between them. The CDR3 runs to 13 residues. Repertoires were generated with immunoSEQ multiplex PCR, while TCRdb's copy carries only in-frame clones and drops some. In the table there are approximately 9,700 clones, roughly 92% of which are singletons. Findings and caveats of the study: Individuals who had graft-donor T cell macrochimerism had allografts that showed high graft-versus-host to host-versus-graft clonal ratios. GvH clones turned up in recipient marrow; some had shown up first in ileum or blood.

This sample comprised PBMCs, obtained 40 to 45 days after intestinal transplantation. This clonotype originated in a human patient who received an intestinal transplant, so some T cells may come from the graft donor. This chain joins TRBV5-1 and TRBJ1-6, with D perhaps TRBD1 (5 bases). For the CDR3, the DNA is TGCGCCAGCAGCTTTGGTGGGGGATCACCCCTCCACTTT. The encoded protein is CASSFGGGSPLHF.